Listed here is a single T cell receptor (beta chain). Antigen: not known. This sample was included in a study of identical twins. Study outcomes and limitations: The study found weaker excess twin sharing in beta out-of-frame sequences.

The CDR3 loop spans 13 amino acids. Unmatched junction bases numbered 4, after V lost 4 bases and J lost 7 bases. Germline-derived CDR1 and CDR2 are SGHRS and YFSETQ. TCRdb redid the calling of the 5' RACE reads with MiXCR, one entry per CDR3 protein. The sample yields around 470,000 distinct CDR3 sequences, around 14% seen once. Among all donors, each was a healthy Caucasian. This sample was shared with a second study, whose subject was yellow fever vaccine responses in identical twins.

The V call is TRBV5-1, the J call TRBJ1-2, with TRBD1 matching over 10 bases. The sequence derives from a woman between 18 and 29 years old in good health. The specimen sequenced was CD4+ T cells sorted from blood. Here the CDR3 reads CASSPRDRGGYTF. CDR3 in DNA: TGCGCCAGCAGCCCCCGGGACAGGGGTGGCTACACCTTC.